The clone carrying this T cell receptor (beta chain) has only a few counts. The antigen is unknown. The library was made from cDNA and included unique molecular identifiers. TCRdb reprocessed the PCR reads via MiXCR and lists one record per CDR3 protein. The data show 650,000 to 900,000 distinct CDR3 sequences, more than 45% seen once. The data stem from a study of post-analysis software for immune sequencing data. General study results and limits: The five TRBV segments detected at higher frequency in patients than in controls included TRBV5-6, TRBV5-1 and TRBV20-1.

CDR1 and CDR2 from the germline V gene are LNHNV and YYDKDF (reference sequence). The CDR3 is 15 residues long. Trimming removed 5 bases from V and 1 base from J, with 14 bases in between. This TCR was recovered from a girl aged 5-17 years with multiple sclerosis. The material sequenced was blood. The J gene is TRBJ1-1, the V gene TRBV15; D gene uncertain. The CDR3, as DNA: TGTGCCACCAGCCGACACCCAGACGGGAACACTGAAGCTTTCTTT. Residues: CATSRHPDGNTEAFF.